This TCR beta chain was found in a study of regulatory T cells. Primers: 52 TRBV forward and 13 TRBJ reverse. Profiling relied on immunoSEQ multiplex PCR, and the TCRdb table lists in-frame clones only, not all of them. Here the sample spans roughly 10,000 clones, 84% being singletons. V lost 2 bases to trimming and J lost 7 bases, with 8 bases between them. Per the germline V gene, CDR1 is LNHDA and CDR2 is SQIVND (reference sequence). The CDR3 loop spans 13 amino acids. Autoimmunity was present in every CD3G-deficient patient, worse in two. At testing, patients were 2 to 39 years old, with reduced naive and increased memory T-cell proportions.

Sample: CD8+ T cells sorted from blood. V is TRBV19 and J is TRBJ2-2; D gene uncertain. The origin of this receptor is a person aged 18 to 29 with CD3G deficiency. The CDR3 sequence: CASSIWSGGELFF. The CDR3 DNA follows: TGTGCCAGTAGTATATGGAGTGGCGGGGAGCTGTTTTTT. Full variable domain (outside the CDR3, taken from reference TRBV19 and TRBJ2-2): DGGITQSPKYLFRKEGQNVTLSCEQNLNHDAMYWYRQDPGQGLRLIYYSQIVNDFQKGDIAEGYSVSREKKESFPLTVTSAQKNPTAFYLCASSIWSGGELFFGEGSRLTVL.